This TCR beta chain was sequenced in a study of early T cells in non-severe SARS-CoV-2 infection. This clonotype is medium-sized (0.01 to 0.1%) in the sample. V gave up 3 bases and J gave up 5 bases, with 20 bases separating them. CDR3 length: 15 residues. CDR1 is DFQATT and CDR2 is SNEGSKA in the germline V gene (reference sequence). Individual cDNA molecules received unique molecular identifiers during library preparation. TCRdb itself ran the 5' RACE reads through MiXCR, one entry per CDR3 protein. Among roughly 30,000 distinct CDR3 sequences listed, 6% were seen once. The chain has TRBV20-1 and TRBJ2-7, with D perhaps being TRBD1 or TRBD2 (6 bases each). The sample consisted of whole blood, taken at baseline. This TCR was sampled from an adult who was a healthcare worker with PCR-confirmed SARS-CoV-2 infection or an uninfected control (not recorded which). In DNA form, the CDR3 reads TGCAGTGCTAGCATCGGGGGCCTGAAGGAGGACGAGCAGTACTTC. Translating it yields CSASIGGLKEDEQYF.